This passage covers 22 T cell receptor beta chains from one sample sequenced in a study of blood T cell repertoires in COVID-19. The data were produced by immunoSEQ multiplex PCR, yet TCRdb's version contains in-frame clones alone and is incomplete. There are 100,000 or so clones in the sample; approximately 82% occur only once, and around 4.4% lies in the top ten. The sequenced material came from peripheral blood. These receptors came from a man aged 60-69 years with acute or convalescent COVID-19.

The chain couples TRBV10-3 to TRBJ2-5; 7 bases agree with TRBD1. The CDR3 runs to 13 residues. Germline V CDR1 and CDR2: ENHRY, SYGVKD. Unmatched junction bases numbered 2, after V lost 5 bases and J lost 2 bases. CDR3 coding DNA: TGTGCCATCAGTCAGGGGGTTCAAGAGACCCAGTACTTC. Protein product: CAISQGVQETQYF.

This chain connects TRBV30 to TRBJ2-5; TRBD1 is a possible D gene (6 bases). CDR1 GTSNPN and CDR2 SVGIG come from the germline V gene (reference sequence). The CDR3 covers 12 residues. V was pared by 6 bases and J by 2 bases, with 10 bases between. CDR3 sequence (DNA): TGTGCCTGTGTGGACAGTCAAGAGACCCAGTACTTC. Its protein product is CACVDSQETQYF.

This chain uses TRBV30 with TRBJ1-4, with unresolved D. This CDR3 comprises 13 residues. V was trimmed by 1 base and J by 7 bases, leaving 10 bases between them. Germline-derived CDR1 and CDR2 are GTSNPN and SVGIG (reference sequence). DNA for the CDR3: TGTGCCTGGAGTGCCGGGTACGGTGAAAAACTGTTTTTT. Its translation: CAWSAGYGEKLFF. The full variable domain, in which reference TRBV30 and TRBJ1-4 provide the parts outside the CDR3, is SQTIHQWPATLVQPVGSPLSLECTVEGTSNPNLYWYRQAAGRGLQLLFYSVGIGQISSEVPQNLSASRPQDRQFILSSKKLLLSDSGFYLCAWSAGYGEKLFFGSGTQLSVL.

The rearrangement links TRBV27 to TRBJ2-1, with D tentatively TRBD2 (7 bases). This CDR3 has 16 residues. V was trimmed by 6 bases and J by 0 bases, leaving 15 bases between them. The germline CDR1 and CDR2 sequences are MNHEY and SMNVEV (reference sequence). CDR3 in amino acids: CASSYRGGGSYNEQFF. For the CDR3, the DNA is TGTGCCAGCAGCTACCGCGGGGGCGGCTCCTACAATGAGCAGTTCTTC.

The chain employs TRBV10-3 and TRBJ2-3, with D perhaps matching TRBD2 (5 bases). V was cut by 3 bases and J by 1 base, with 8 bases left in between. This CDR3 spans 14 amino acids. CDR1 and CDR2 from the germline V gene are ENHRY and SYGVKD. CDR3 bases: TGTGCCATCAGTGATCGGCGGGGCACAGATACGCAGTATTTT. Amino acids: CAISDRRGTDTQYF.

Many counts were recorded for this clone. The chain recombines TRBV10-2 with TRBJ1-5; TRBD1 might be the D (6 bases). Germline loops: CDR1 WSHSY, CDR2 SAAADI. There are 12 residues in the CDR3. CDR3 sequence: CGGGSGNQPQHF. The CDR3 nucleotides are TGCGGGGGGGGCAGCGGTAATCAGCCCCAGCATTTT.

The chain is built from TRBV15 and TRBJ2-1, with 10 bases that match TRBD2. J lost 13 bases, V lost 0 bases, and 6 bases had no gene match. CDR3 length: 14 amino acids. The germline V gene has CDR1 LNHNV and CDR2 YYDKDF (reference sequence). The CDR3: CATSRDLERGGQFF. The CDR3 nucleotides read TGTGCCACCAGCAGAGATCTCGAGCGGGGGGGCCAGTTCTTC.

V and J are TRBV10-3 and TRBJ1-2; D gene ambiguous. V was clipped by 0 bases and J by 3 bases, with 8 bases between them. Germline V gene data show CDR1 as ENHRY and CDR2 as SYGVKD. The CDR3 covers 14 residues. For the CDR3, the DNA is TGTGCCATCAGTGAGTCGGGGAGATACTATGGCTACACCTTC. Translating it yields CAISESGRYYGYTF.

The chain couples TRBV29-1 to TRBJ1-5, with 8 bases lining up with TRBD1. The CDR3 extends over 13 amino acids. J was trimmed by 4 bases and V by 6 bases; bases with no gene match: 5. Germline CDR1 is SQVTM and CDR2 is ANQGSEA. CDR3 nucleotide sequence: TGCAGCGTATCCCAGGGGGCGAATCAGCCCCAGCATTTT. It encodes CSVSQGANQPQHF.

The rearrangement links TRBV5-4 to TRBJ2-2; 8 bases line up with TRBD2. Germline CDR1 is SGHNT and CDR2 is YYREEE (reference sequence). CDR3 length equals 16 residues. V was clipped by 3 bases and J by 5 bases; unmatched bases: 9. This CDR3 is CASSSGSSGRTGELFF. In DNA form, the CDR3 reads TGTGCCAGCAGCTCCGGATCTAGCGGGCGTACCGGGGAGCTGTTTTTT.

The J gene is TRBJ2-1, the V gene TRBV10-3, with 8 bases fitting TRBD2. Germline V gene data show CDR1 as ENHRY and CDR2 as SYGVKD. CDR3 size: 15 residues. J lost 3 bases, V lost 6 bases, and 7 bases had no gene match. CDR3 in amino acids: CAISLSGMNYNEQFF. The CDR3 DNA reads as TGTGCCATCAGCCTTAGCGGGATGAACTACAATGAGCAGTTCTTC.

The gene calls are TRBV9 and TRBJ1-6; D gene uncertain. Trimming took off 3 bases at V and 8 bases at J, with 18 bases between the two ends. The CDR3 totals 16 residues. Germline CDR1 and CDR2: SGDLS and YYNGEE. CDR3 residues: CASSARLEGWDSPLHF. In DNA, the CDR3 is TGTGCCAGCAGCGCCCGTTTGGAGGGATGGGATTCACCCCTCCACTTT.

The genes are TRBV27 and TRBJ2-2, with 11 bases identical to TRBD2. After removal of 2 bases from V and 4 bases from J, the junction contained 9 bases not matched to a gene. This CDR3 is 18 amino acids long. Germline CDR1 MNHEY, CDR2 SMNVEV (reference sequence). CDR3 in DNA: TGTGCCAGCAGTTTAAGGCTAGCGGGAGGCCGCGGCACCGGGGAGCTGTTTTTT. Translating gives CASSLRLAGGRGTGELFF.

The chain joins TRBV24-1 to TRBJ1-5, with a possible D match to TRBD1 (5 bases). V gave up 0 bases and J gave up 1 base, with 18 bases separating them. CDR1 is KGHDR, CDR2 SFDVKD, per germline. This CDR3 is 19 amino acids long. The CDR3 is CATSDLQLPGADSNQPQHF. CDR3 DNA: TGTGCCACCAGTGATTTGCAGCTCCCTGGGGCAGACAGCAATCAGCCCCAGCATTTT.

This chain connects TRBV5-1 to TRBJ1-5; D ambiguous. The CDR3 has 15 amino acids. Between the trimmed V and J ends, which lost 0 bases and 0 bases, there was a span of 7 bases. Germline CDR1 SGHRS, CDR2 YFSETQ. The CDR3 protein is CASSLDGYSNQPQHF. The CDR3 DNA is TGCGCCAGCAGCTTGGACGGGTATAGCAATCAGCCCCAGCATTTT.

J is TRBJ1-3 and V is TRBV7-2, with a weak D call TRBD1 (5 bases). Germline values: CDR1 SGHTA, CDR2 FQGNSA. The CDR3 is 16 amino acids. V gave up 0 bases and J gave up 0 bases, with 9 bases separating them. CDR3 sequence reads: CASSLARGTSGNTIYF. In DNA, the CDR3 is TGTGCCAGCAGCTTAGCTCGGGGGACCTCTGGAAACACCATATATTTT. Full variable domain (outside the CDR3, taken from reference TRBV7-2 and TRBJ1-3): GAGVSQSPSNKVTEKGKDVELRCDPISGHTALYWYRQSLGQGLEFLIYFQGNSAPDKSGLPSDRFSAERTGGSVSTLTIQRTQQEDSAVYLCASSLARGTSGNTIYFGEGSWLTVV.

This rearrangement joins TRBV10-3 to TRBJ2-1, with 8 bases that match TRBD2. The ends lost 4 bases at V and 6 bases at J; junction bases unmatched: 8. From germline, CDR1 is ENHRY and CDR2 SYGVKD. CDR3 length equals 15 residues. In nucleotides, the CDR3 is TGTGCCATCAGTGCGCCCGGGAGGGAGAGCAATGAGCAGTTCTTC. Translating gives CAISAPGRESNEQFF.

The V call is TRBV20-1, the J call TRBJ1-1; D remains ambiguous. The CDR3 totals 13 residues. V was clipped by 3 bases and J by 5 bases, with 13 bases between them. CDR1 and CDR2 from the germline V gene are DFQATT and SNEGSKA (reference sequence). In DNA, the CDR3 is TGCAGTGCTAGTAAGGCCTCGGGGACTGAAGCTTTCTTT. This translates into CSASKASGTEAFF.

Only a few counts were recorded for this clone. V gene TRBV2 combines with J gene TRBJ1-5, with a possible D match to TRBD1 (5 bases). Germline V gives CDR1 SNHLY, CDR2 FYNNEI. CDR3 length equals 14 residues. V was shortened by 7 bases and J by 1 base, with 11 bases between the two germline ends. CDR3: CASTLDTSNQPQHF. The CDR3 nucleotides read TGTGCCAGCACCCTGGACACCAGCAATCAGCCCCAGCATTTT.

The chain carries TRBV5-5 and TRBJ2-5; maybe TRBD1 (5 bases). This CDR3 is 13 amino acids long. Trimming took 1 base from V and 3 from J, leaving 7 bases between them. CDR1 SGHKS and CDR2 YYEKEE come from the germline V gene (reference sequence). Here the CDR3 DNA reads TGTGCCAGCAGCTTGCTCAGGGAAGAGACCCAGTACTTC. Translated: CASSLLREETQYF. The variable domain in full, completed from reference TRBV5-5 and TRBJ2-5, reads DAGVTQSPTHLIKTRGQQVTLRCSPISGHKSVSWYQQVLGQGPQFIFQYYEKEERGRGNFPDRFSARQFPNYSSELNVNALLLGDSALYLCASSLLREETQYFGPGTRLLVL.

V usage is TRBV20-1 and J usage is TRBJ2-5, with a possible D match to TRBD2 (5 bases). The CDR3 has 11 amino acids. Per the germline V gene, CDR1 is DFQATT and CDR2 is SNEGSKA (reference sequence). V was pared by 6 bases and J by 5 bases, with 10 bases between. DNA of the CDR3: TGCAGTGCAACTCCGGGGGAGACCCAGTACTTC. Protein product: CSATPGETQYF.

This chain links TRBV14 with TRBJ1-4; no clear D gene. Germline CDR1 and CDR2: SGHDN and FVKESK. V shed 3 bases and J shed 0 bases, with 5 bases lying between them. CDR3 size: 14 residues. CDR3 sequence reads: CASSHRATNEKLFF. The DNA for the CDR3 is TGTGCCAGCAGCCACCGTGCAACTAATGAAAAACTGTTTTTT. The complete variable domain, with remaining parts taken from reference TRBV14 and TRBJ1-4, reads EAGVTQFPSHSVIEKGQTVTLRCDPISGHDNLYWYRRVMGKEIKFLLHFVKESKQDESGMPNNRFLAERTGGTYSTLKVQPAELEDSGVYFCASSHRATNEKLFFGSGTQLSVL.